This T cell receptor (beta chain) was sequenced in a study of patients and donors after allogeneic stem cell transplantation. Via MiXCR, TCRdb re-called the RT-PCR reads, giving one row per CDR3 protein. Here the sample spans approximately 160,000 distinct CDR3 sequences, approximately 25% being singletons. The germline V gene encodes CDR1 SNHLY and CDR2 FYNNEI. The V end was cut by 8 bases, the J end by 4 bases, with 20 bases between. This CDR3 has 16 residues. The source of this sequence is a human donor who was either an allogeneic HSCT recipient or a stem cell or donor lymphocyte infusion donor (not recorded which). It is not recorded whose cells these are; they may come from a transplant donor. The chain is built from TRBV2 and TRBJ2-2; weak D call: TRBD2 (5 bases). The sequenced material came from blood, either unsorted or a sorted T cell fraction (not recorded which). The CDR3 nucleotides read TGTGCCAGCTCTCCTTTTTCTAGCAAGGCCACCGGGGAGCTGTTTTTT. Protein sequence: CASSPFSSKATGELFF.